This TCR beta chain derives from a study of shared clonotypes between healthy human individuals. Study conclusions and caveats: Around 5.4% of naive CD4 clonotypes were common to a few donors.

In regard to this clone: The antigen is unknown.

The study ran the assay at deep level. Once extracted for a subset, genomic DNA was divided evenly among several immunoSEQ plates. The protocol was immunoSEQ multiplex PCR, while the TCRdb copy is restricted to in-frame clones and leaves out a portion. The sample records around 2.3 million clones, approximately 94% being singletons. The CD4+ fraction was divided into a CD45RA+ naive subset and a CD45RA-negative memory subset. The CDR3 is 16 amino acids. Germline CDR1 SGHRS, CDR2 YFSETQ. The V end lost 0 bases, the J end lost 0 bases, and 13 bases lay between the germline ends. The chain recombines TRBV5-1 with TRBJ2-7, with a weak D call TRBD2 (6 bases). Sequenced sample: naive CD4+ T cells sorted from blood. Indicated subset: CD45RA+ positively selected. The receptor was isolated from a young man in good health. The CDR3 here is CASSLEGGMSSYEQYF. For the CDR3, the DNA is TGCGCCAGCAGCTTGGAGGGCGGGATGAGCTCCTACGAGCAGTACTTC.